This TCR beta chain stems from a study of breast tumors, draining lymph nodes, adjacent tissues. Overall study results and limits: Data fit most tumor T cells coming from lymph node, expanding in tumor. Luminal-like breast cancer showed significantly higher tumor–nontumor repertoire similarity than basal-like. Tumor TCR diversity was below lymph nodes but above nontumor tissue.

TCRdb reprocessed the multiplex PCR reads via MiXCR and lists one record per CDR3 protein. The sample records about 130,000 distinct CDR3 sequences, about 20% being singletons. Samples came from axillary lymph nodes draining the breast cancer. This clonotype was counted many times. Its matching antigen is unknown. This TCR was recovered from a female donor with breast cancer. Some clones in this sample may be carry-over from other donors' samples. Sequenced input: axillary lymph node tissue.

CDR3 in amino acids: CASSLARVKTGAEPFYEQYF. The CDR3 nucleotides read TGTGCCAGCAGCTTAGCGAGGGTCAAGACAGGCGCTGAACCCTTCTACGAGCAGTACTTC. This rearrangement joins TRBV7-9 to TRBJ2-7, with a weak D call TRBD1 (6 bases). V lost 0 bases to trimming and J lost 3 bases, with 27 bases between them. This CDR3 comprises 20 residues. The V gene's germline CDR1 is SEHNR and CDR2 FQNEAQ (reference sequence).